The subject of this entry is one TCR beta chain. The antigen is unknown. The data are from a study of Tregs in tolerant kidney transplant recipients. Study in general: Sorting used antibodies to exclude donor cells.

The germline CDR1 and CDR2 sequences are SNHLY and FYNNEI. The CDR3 totals 17 residues. Between the trimmed V and J ends, which lost 8 bases and 2 bases, there was a span of 19 bases. Assay: immunoSEQ multiplex PCR; the TCRdb copy retains only in-frame clones and omits some. The table has about 44,000 clones, about 95% seen once. The chain combines TRBV2 with TRBJ2-6; weak D call: TRBD2 (5 bases). The TCR originated in a human donor in good health. The source material was Tregs from blood cultured with allogeneic cells. In DNA, the CDR3 is TGTGCCAGCGGGCTGACACTAGGTTCCCCTGGGGCCAACGTCCTGACTTTC. Translated: CASGLTLGSPGANVLTF.